These T cell receptor beta chains were read from a single sample in a study of T cell responses to AZD1222 COVID-19 vaccine. This table comes from immunoSEQ multiplex PCR, and its TCRdb copy is limited to in-frame clones, with some not included. The sample lists 100,000 to 120,000 clones, approximately 92% occurring once. The sample in question was peripheral blood, obtained 28 days after the second AZD1222 dose. The receptors stem from an adult who received the AZD1222 COVID-19 vaccine. CDR3s include the opening cysteine and the closing phenylalanine or tryptophan. Fields, in order: J gene, clone size, CDR3 length, V gene, D gene, CDR3 DNA, CDR3 protein. The D gene is left open where the match is weak. Clone size is given for some rows only: seen once, a few or many times, or a class if the clone is expanded.

J: TRBJ2-7
size: -
length: 15
V: TRBV5-1
D: TRBD2
DNA: TGCGCCAGCAGCTGGTCAGCGGGGGAGCTCTACGAGCAGTACTTC
CDR3: CASSWSAGELYEQYF

J: TRBJ1-5
size: -
length: 16
V: TRBV18
D: TRBD1
DNA: TGTGCCAGCTCACCAGTTGGAACAGGGGTGGGTCAGCCCCAGCATTTT
CDR3: CASSPVGTGVGQPQHF

J: TRBJ1-3
size: -
length: 16
V: TRBV9
D: -
DNA: TGTGCCAGCAGCGTAGGAACAGGGTCTTCTGGAAACACCATATATTTT
CDR3: CASSVGTGSSGNTIYF

J: TRBJ1-1
size: once
length: 16
V: TRBV4-1
D: -
DNA: TGCGCCAGCAGCCCGAATCCGGGACAATCAAACACTGAAGCTTTCTTT
CDR3: CASSPNPGQSNTEAFF

J: TRBJ2-7
size: -
length: 16
V: TRBV6-2/TRBV6-3
D: -
DNA: TGTGCCAGCAGCCGCCCCGGACCCCCTGCCTCCTACGAGCAGTACTTC
CDR3: CASSRPGPPASYEQYF

J: TRBJ2-5
size: -
length: 21
V: TRBV9
D: TRBD2
DNA: TGTGCCAGCAGCCCGGGACCCCCTGGATTGGCGGGGGGCCAGGGAGAGGAGACCCAGTACTTC
CDR3: CASSPGPPGLAGGQGEETQYF

J: TRBJ2-1
size: -
length: 13
V: TRBV3-1/TRBV3-2
D: -
DNA: TGTGCCAGCAGCCTAGCGGCCTACAATGAGCAGTTCTTC
CDR3: CASSLAAYNEQFF

J: TRBJ1-2
size: -
length: 12
V: TRBV3-1/TRBV3-2
D: -
DNA: TGTGCCAGCAGCCAGGGTCTGGGGGGCTACACCTTC
CDR3: CASSQGLGGYTF

J: TRBJ1-1
size: -
length: 15
V: TRBV29-1
D: -
DNA: TGCAGCGTGAGAGGGTTTGGCCAGGGCGGCACTGAAGCTTTCTTT
CDR3: CSVRGFGQGGTEAFF

J: TRBJ1-5
size: -
length: 13
V: TRBV27
D: -
DNA: TGTGCCAGCAGTTTAAGCGGCAATCAGCCCCAGCATTTT
CDR3: CASSLSGNQPQHF

J: TRBJ2-7
size: -
length: 13
V: TRBV27
D: -
DNA: TGTGCCAGCAGCTGGGGAGTCGAGAACGAGCAGTACTTC
CDR3: CASSWGVENEQYF

J: TRBJ2-5
size: -
length: 14
V: TRBV7-6
D: -
DNA: TGTGCCAGCAGCGACTTCGGGGGCCAAGAGACCCAGTACTTC
CDR3: CASSDFGGQETQYF

J: TRBJ2-5
size: -
length: 17
V: TRBV7-2
D: -
DNA: TGTGCCAGCAGCTTAGGAGTGAGGCGGGGCGGAGAAGAGACCCAGTACTTC
CDR3: CASSLGVRRGGEETQYF

J: TRBJ1-5
size: -
length: 16
V: TRBV3-1/TRBV3-2
D: -
DNA: TGTGCCAGCAGCCAAGATCTTTCGGGGGGGCCTCAGCCCCAGCATTTT
CDR3: CASSQDLSGGPQPQHF

J: TRBJ1-5
size: once
length: 18
V: TRBV12-2
D: -
DNA: TGTGCAAGTCGCTTAGCCCGGCACCTACAAGGTAGCAATCAGCCCCAGCATTTT
CDR3: CASRLARHLQGSNQPQHF

J: TRBJ2-3
size: -
length: 17
V: TRBV5-1
D: TRBD1
DNA: TGCGCCAGCAGCTCAAACCCCCAGGGACAGGGTACAGATACGCAGTATTTT
CDR3: CASSSNPQGQGTDTQYF

J: TRBJ1-6
size: -
length: 16
V: TRBV7-7
D: -
DNA: TGTGCTAGCAACCACCCCCGTGGCAGGGATAATTCACCCCTCCACTTT
CDR3: CASNHPRGRDNSPLHF

J: TRBJ1-2
size: -
length: 13
V: TRBV28
D: TRBD1
DNA: TGTGCCAGCAATCTCGGGACAGCCTATGGCTACACCTTC
CDR3: CASNLGTAYGYTF

J: TRBJ2-5
size: -
length: 16
V: TRBV5-1
D: TRBD1
DNA: TGCGCCAGCAGCTTCGAGACAGGGGTTGGCCAAGAGACCCAGTACTTC
CDR3: CASSFETGVGQETQYF

J: TRBJ1-1
size: -
length: 16
V: TRBV7-6
D: -
DNA: TGTGCCAGCAGCTTAGATGGGGCAGACATGAACACTGAAGCTTTCTTT
CDR3: CASSLDGADMNTEAFF

J: TRBJ1-3
size: -
length: 16
V: TRBV29-1
D: -
DNA: TGCAGCGTTGTTGGGGCCGGCCAGAGCTCTGGAAACACCATATATTTT
CDR3: CSVVGAGQSSGNTIYF

J: TRBJ2-5
size: -
length: 14
V: TRBV11-2
D: -
DNA: TGTGCCAGCAGCCCTGCAAGGATTAGGGAGACCCAGTACTTC
CDR3: CASSPARIRETQYF

J: TRBJ2-5
size: -
length: 16
V: TRBV14
D: TRBD2
DNA: TGTGCCAGCAGCCAAGATGTTACTAGCGGGGAAGAGACCCAGTACTTC
CDR3: CASSQDVTSGEETQYF

J: TRBJ2-2
size: -
length: 14
V: TRBV2
D: -
DNA: TGTGCCAGTCACTGGTCAACTAGCCCCGCGGAGCTGTTTTTT
CDR3: CASHWSTSPAELFF

J: TRBJ1-1
size: -
length: 15
V: TRBV5-1
D: -
DNA: TGCGCCAGCAGCTTGGCCGGGGGCGCTGGGACTGAAGCTTTCTTT
CDR3: CASSLAGGAGTEAFF